This is a list of T cell receptor beta chains from one sample in a study of shared clonotypes between healthy human individuals. Assay used: immunoSEQ multiplex PCR; TCRdb lists only in-frame clones, some missing. Here the sample spans millions of clones, around 94% being singletons. Sample: naive CD4+ T cells sorted from blood. These receptors all come from a man between 18 and 35 years old in good health. Both conserved end residues are part of each CDR3. The D gene is left open where the match is weak. The listing skips clone size in some rows; elsewhere it reads once, few, many or a size class.

d_gene	j_gene	abundance	v_gene	CDR3nt	CDR3aa
-	TRBJ1-2	-	TRBV4-1	TGCGCCAGCAGCCAAGATTCTGGTTATGGCTACACCTTC	CASSQDSGYGYTF
-	TRBJ2-1	-	TRBV6-6	TGTGCCACCTATTCTAGCGTAGGCCGCTACAATGAGCAGTTCTTC	CATYSSVGRYNEQFF
TRBD1	TRBJ1-4	-	TRBV5-4	TGTGCCAGCAGCGGGAGGACAGGGGAGGGATCTAATGAAAAACTGTTTTTT	CASSGRTGEGSNEKLFF
-	TRBJ2-7	-	TRBV5-4	TGTGCCAGCAGCTTAACCGGGGTTCGCGAGCAGTACTTC	CASSLTGVREQYF
-	TRBJ1-6	-	TRBV6-1	TGTGCCAGCAGCCCCGGTGGCTCCTATAATTCACCCCTCCACTTT	CASSPGGSYNSPLHF
-	TRBJ2-3	-	TRBV9	TGTGCCAGCAGCCCCCGGGAAAACTTTGTGGCAGATACGCAGTATTTT	CASSPRENFVADTQYF
TRBD1	TRBJ1-4	-	TRBV6-1	TGTGCCAGCAGTGAGGGGACAGGGAGTAATGAAAAACTGTTTTTT	CASSEGTGSNEKLFF
-	TRBJ2-3	-	TRBV4-1	TGCGCCAGCAGCCAAGTGGGACTGGCGGGAGATACGCAGTATTTT	CASSQVGLAGDTQYF
-	TRBJ1-5	-	TRBV2	TGTGCCAGCCAATTTGACCGGGCCACCAATCAGCCCCAGCATTTT	CASQFDRATNQPQHF
-	TRBJ2-5	-	TRBV7-2	TGTGCCAGCAGTTGGAATCCGGGAGAGACCCAGTACTTC	CASSWNPGETQYF
-	TRBJ2-3	-	TRBV9	TGTGCCAGCAGCGTATCTCAGGGGCCCGATACGCAGTATTTT	CASSVSQGPDTQYF
TRBD2	TRBJ2-3	-	TRBV5-4	TGTGCCAGCAGCCCTAGCGGGGGCACTAGCACAGATACGCAGTATTTT	CASSPSGGTSTDTQYF
-	TRBJ2-7	-	TRBV11-2	TGTGCCAGCAGCTTAGGCCACAGAACCTACGAGCAGTACTTC	CASSLGHRTYEQYF
TRBD1	TRBJ1-2	-	TRBV18	TGTGCCAGCTCCCCCGACAGGGGTTTGGGCTACACCTTC	CASSPDRGLGYTF
-	TRBJ1-1	few	TRBV29-1	TGCAGCGTTGGAGGGGGAATGAACACTGAAGCTTTCTTT	CSVGGGMNTEAFF
-	TRBJ2-3	-	TRBV4-3	TGCGCCAGCAGCCTACGAGCGGGTTTCACAGATACGCAGTATTTT	CASSLRAGFTDTQYF
TRBD2	TRBJ2-1	-	TRBV7-3	TGTGCCAGCAGCCTCACCGGGACTAGCGGGAAATATGAGCAGTTCTTC	CASSLTGTSGKYEQFF
-	TRBJ2-4	-	TRBV5-4	TGTGCCAGCACCTCGGAGGGCCTCGGGAACATTCAGTACTTC	CASTSEGLGNIQYF
-	TRBJ2-7	-	TRBV5-1	TGCGCCAGCAGCTTGGACCGACCGCCCTACGAGCAGTACTTC	CASSLDRPPYEQYF
-	TRBJ1-2	-	TRBV7-9	TGTGCCAGCAGCTTAGCCTACAATATCCGGGGCTATGGCTACACCTTC	CASSLAYNIRGYGYTF
TRBD2	TRBJ2-1	-	TRBV9	TGTGCCAGCAGCGTAAAAGCGGGGGCGGGGAATGAGCAGTTCTTC	CASSVKAGAGNEQFF
TRBD1	TRBJ2-7	-	TRBV19	TGTGCCAGTGGGGGACAGGGGACCCCCTACGAGCAGTACTTC	CASGGQGTPYEQYF